The clone carrying this TCR beta chain was observed many times. Its antigen is currently unknown. Template switching (which added a universal primer site) was used, and cDNA carried unique molecular identifiers. TCRdb itself ran the 5' RACE reads through MiXCR, one entry per CDR3 protein. The table lists around 280,000 distinct CDR3 sequences, 8% to 9% of them singletons. The data are from a study of identical twins. Study conclusions and caveats: Where beta out-of-frame sequences were concerned, excess twin sharing was weaker.

The CDR3 runs 15 residues. V gave up 6 bases and J gave up 0 bases, with 15 bases separating them. Germline V gene lookup returns CDR1 MNHEY and CDR2 SMNVEV (reference sequence). The sample also formed part of further work on yellow fever vaccine responses in identical twins.

The V and J genes are TRBV27 and TRBJ2-7, with D uncertain. Specimen: memory (CD45RO+) T cells sorted from blood. The clonotype was recovered from a woman aged 18-29 years in good health. CDR3 in amino acids: CASRGWDFSSYEQYF. CDR3 in DNA: TGTGCCAGCAGGGGATGGGATTTTAGCTCCTACGAGCAGTACTTC.